These 21 T cell receptor beta chains originate from one sample sequenced in a study of beta chain features in type 1 diabetes. Of the isolated RNA, all was reverse transcribed, and so the sequenced material was expressed TCRB transcripts. Data came from immunoSEQ multiplex PCR; TCRdb stores just in-frame clones and leaves some out. Of about 700,000 clones listed, roughly 13% are singletons. Whole-study findings and limits: Moderate yet significant TCRB CDR3 shortening was seen in Type 1 diabetes patients in all four CD4+ subsets.

These receptors lack a known antigen. The material sequenced was naive CD4+ T cells from blood. The receptor set was obtained from a man younger than 35 with type 1 diabetes.

This clone was detected ten times or more. The chain carries TRBV4-1 and TRBJ2-4, with 7 bases identical to TRBD1. J lost 8 bases, V lost 1 base, and 8 bases had no gene match. CDR1 is MGHRA and CDR2 is YSYEKL in the germline V gene. CDR3 size: 15 residues. The CDR3 nucleotides are TGCGCCAGCAGCCAAGGTGGACAGGTTTGGGACATTCAGTACTTC. Encoded protein: CASSQGGQVWDIQYF.

The genes are TRBV5-1 and TRBJ1-1, with D possibly TRBD1 on 6 matching bases. The CDR3 is 15 amino acids. CDR1 is SGHRS and CDR2 is YFSETQ in the germline V gene. V lost 0 bases, J lost 4 bases, and 13 bases lay in between. CDR3 nucleotide sequence: TGCGCCAGCAGCTTGGAGGTCAGGGGAGGCACTGAAGCTTTCTTT. Translated: CASSLEVRGGTEAFF.

This clone was counted between two and nine times. The chain employs TRBV6-1 and TRBJ2-3; no definite D call. Germline V CDR1 and CDR2: MNHNS, SASEGT. The CDR3 is made up of 15 amino acids. V was trimmed by 6 bases and J by 0 bases, leaving 13 bases between them. The CDR3 sequence: CASSLMGSSTDTQYF. DNA for the CDR3: TGTGCCAGCAGCCTGATGGGCTCTAGCACAGATACGCAGTATTTT.

This clone has only a few counts. The chain couples TRBV23-1 to TRBJ1-4; perhaps TRBD1 as D (5 bases). TRBV23-1 counts as an open reading frame of uncertain function. V lost 3 bases to trimming and J lost 7 bases, with 24 bases between them. The CDR3 is 18 residues long. CDR3 residues: CASSHLPTGAKRGEKLFF. CDR3 bases: TGCGCCAGCAGTCACCTACCCACCGGGGCGAAGAGGGGTGAAAAACTGTTTTTT.

The chain joins TRBV15 to TRBJ1-2; D gene ambiguous. V was pared by 0 bases and J by 6 bases, with 17 bases between. The length of the CDR3 is 16 residues. CDR1 is LNHNV and CDR2 is YYDKDF in the germline V gene (reference sequence). CDR3 nucleotide sequence: TGTGCCACCAGCAGAGATGAGGGAAAAGTAAGAAATGGCTACACCTTC. Residues: CATSRDEGKVRNGYTF. The full variable domain, in which reference TRBV15 and TRBJ1-2 provide the parts outside the CDR3, is DAMVIQNPRYQVTQFGKPVTLSCSQTLNHNVMYWYQQKSSQAPKLLFHYYDKDFNNEADTPDNFQSRRPNTSFCFLDIRSPGLGDTAMYLCATSRDEGKVRNGYTFGSGTRLTVV.

This chain joins TRBV7-9 and TRBJ2-3; 9 nucleotides match TRBD2. Germline trimming cut 2 bases from V and 3 bases from J; bases unmatched to any gene: 9. The CDR3 is 17 amino acids. CDR1 is SEHNR, CDR2 FQNEAQ, per germline (reference sequence). CDR3: CASSLSSSGERTDTQYF. CDR3 sequence (DNA): TGTGCCAGCAGCTTAAGCTCTAGCGGGGAGAGAACAGATACGCAGTATTTT.

The table lists this clone with a few counts. This chain uses TRBV30 with TRBJ2-5; D gene uncertain. The CDR3 loop spans 11 amino acids. Trimming removed 2 bases at V and 4 bases at J, with 5 bases between. From germline, CDR1 is GTSNPN and CDR2 SVGIG (reference sequence). Written as DNA, the CDR3 is TGTGCCTGGAGTATCCGAGAGACCCAGTACTTC. Its translation is CAWSIRETQYF. Using reference TRBV30 and TRBJ2-5 for the parts outside the CDR3, the full variable domain is SQTIHQWPATLVQPVGSPLSLECTVEGTSNPNLYWYRQAAGRGLQLLFYSVGIGQISSEVPQNLSASRPQDRQFILSSKKLLLSDSGFYLCAWSIRETQYFGPGTRLLVL.

This sequence joins TRBV5-1 and TRBJ1-6; D might be TRBD1 (5 bases). The V gene's germline CDR1 is SGHRS and CDR2 YFSETQ. The CDR3 runs to 16 residues. V gave up 0 bases and J gave up 5 bases, with 12 bases separating them. The CDR3 sequence is CASSLAGQRNNSPLHF. In DNA form, the CDR3 reads TGCGCCAGCAGCTTGGCTGGACAAAGGAATAATTCACCCCTCCACTTT. The whole variable domain, remainder taken from reference TRBV5-1 and TRBJ1-6, is KAGVTQTPRYLIKTRGQQVTLSCSPISGHRSVSWYQQTPGQGLQFLFEYFSETQRNKGNFPGRFSGRQFSNSRSEMNVSTLELGDSALYLCASSLAGQRNNSPLHFGNGTRLTVT.

The genes are TRBV7-9 and TRBJ2-3; TRBD2 aligns across 10 bases. The CDR3 has 15 residues. Germline V CDR1 and CDR2: SEHNR, FQNEAQ (reference sequence). V trimming: 5 bases; J trimming: 2 bases; junction bases outside the gene matches: 4. This CDR3 is CASSLSGGYTDTQYF. Here the CDR3 DNA reads TGTGCCAGCAGCCTTAGCGGGGGGTACACAGATACGCAGTATTTT.

V usage is TRBV7-9 and J usage is TRBJ2-7; 10 bases fit TRBD1. The CDR3 contains 16 residues. Germline V gene sequence: CDR1 SEHNR, CDR2 FQNEAQ (reference sequence). With V trimmed by 2 bases and J by 0 bases, 4 bases remained unmatched. CDR3 region: CASSLTWTGGSYEQYF. CDR3 bases: TGTGCCAGCAGCTTAACTTGGACAGGGGGCTCCTACGAGCAGTACTTC.

A few counts support this clone. This rearrangement joins TRBV27 to TRBJ1-5; the match to TRBD1 covers 9 bases. Germline V gives CDR1 MNHEY, CDR2 SMNVEV (reference sequence). With 5 bases clipped from V and 6 bases from J, the junction kept 11 bases outside the gene matches. The CDR3 runs 16 residues. CDR3 loop: CASSPRPGQGGQPQHF. CDR3 bases: TGTGCCAGCAGTCCCCGACCGGGACAGGGTGGTCAGCCCCAGCATTTT.

This clone was seen more than once but under ten times. The J gene is TRBJ2-5, the V gene TRBV7-2, with TRBD2 matching over 8 bases. Trimming cost V 1 base and J 2 bases; bases outside gene matches: 3. The CDR3 has 15 amino acids. CDR1 and CDR2 from the germline V gene are SGHTA and FQGNSA. The CDR3 loop reads CASSLGTSRQETQYF. As DNA, the CDR3 is TGTGCCAGCAGCTTAGGGACTAGCAGACAAGAGACCCAGTACTTC.

The sample holds a few counts of this clone. This chain joins TRBV29-1 and TRBJ2-7; the D gene is possibly TRBD1 (6 bases). The CDR3 is 13 amino acids. V was cut by 5 bases and J by 0 bases, with 11 bases left in between. Germline V lookup: CDR1 SQVTM, CDR2 ANQGSEA. The CDR3: CSVRQVLSYEQYF. CDR3 in DNA: TGCAGCGTTCGACAGGTTCTCTCCTACGAGCAGTACTTC.

The chain carries TRBV4-2 and TRBJ2-2; a weak D match, TRBD2 (6 bases). Germline V gives CDR1 LGHNA, CDR2 YNFKEQ. The CDR3 consists of 16 residues. Deletions cut 1 base from V and 1 base from J, with 10 bases between. The CDR3 sequence: CASSQVGTLNTGELFF. Here the CDR3 DNA reads TGTGCCAGCAGCCAAGTGGGGACTCTGAACACCGGGGAGCTGTTTTTT.

This clone was found a few times. At one of its ends the junction is not consistent with the germline gene, which may arise from a read error. The chain combines TRBV13 with TRBJ2-3; 7 bases align to TRBD2. Looked up from germline, CDR1 is PRHDT and CDR2 is FYEKMQ (reference sequence). This CDR3 comprises 17 residues. The CDR3 is CASSVGSLASDADTQYF. CDR3 sequence (DNA): TGTGCCAGCAGCGTAGGTTCACTAGCGTCTGACGCAGATACGCAGTATTTT. The whole variable domain, remainder taken from reference TRBV13 and TRBJ2-3, is AAGVIQSPRHLIKEKRETATLKCYPIPRHDTVYWYQQGPGQDPQFLISFYEKMQSDKGSIPDRFSAQQFSDYHSELNMSSLELGDSALYFCASSVGSLASDADTQYFGPGTRLTVL.

This rearrangement joins TRBV30 to TRBJ1-2; D ambiguous. The germline V gene encodes CDR1 GTSNPN and CDR2 SVGIG (reference sequence). Between the trimmed V and J ends, which lost 4 bases and 5 bases, there was a span of 11 bases. This CDR3 has 12 residues. CDR3 sequence (DNA): TGTGCCTGGACCCACCAAGGGTATGGCTACACCTTC. Residues: CAWTHQGYGYTF. Complete variable domain (other parts from reference TRBV30 and TRBJ1-2): SQTIHQWPATLVQPVGSPLSLECTVEGTSNPNLYWYRQAAGRGLQLLFYSVGIGQISSEVPQNLSASRPQDRQFILSSKKLLLSDSGFYLCAWTHQGYGYTFGSGTRLTVV.

V usage is TRBV19 and J usage is TRBJ1-2; 10 bases map to TRBD1. V dropped 5 bases and J dropped 6; count of bases not matched to a gene: 9. The CDR3 is made up of 15 amino acids. Germline CDR1 reads LNHDA; CDR2 reads SQIVND (reference sequence). The CDR3: CASSSRDRGTDGYTF. In DNA, the CDR3 is TGTGCCAGTAGTTCCCGGGACAGGGGAACGGATGGCTACACCTTC.

CDR3 region: CASSQAAGSVNTEAFF. In DNA form, the CDR3 reads TGCGCCAGCAGCCAAGCTGCGGGCAGCGTGAACACTGAAGCTTTCTTT. V usage is TRBV4-1 and J usage is TRBJ1-1; no clear D gene. Germline lookup yields CDR1 MGHRA and CDR2 YSYEKL. Trimming removed 1 base from V and 0 bases from J, with 12 bases in between. The CDR3 consists of 16 residues.

This clone has only a few counts. This rearrangement joins TRBV7-9 to TRBJ2-2; no clear D. V lost 7 bases to trimming and J lost 8 bases, with 11 bases between them. The CDR3 has 12 residues. CDR1 and CDR2 from the germline V gene are SEHNR and FQNEAQ (reference sequence). The CDR3 DNA sequence: TGTGCCAGCACCAATTTGGCGGGGGAGCTGTTTTTT. Its translation: CASTNLAGELFF.

The genes are TRBV9 and TRBJ2-5; 8 positions match TRBD2. Unmatched junction bases numbered 8, after V lost 3 bases and J lost 4 bases. The CDR3 sequence is 15 residues long. The germline gives CDR1 SGDLS, CDR2 YYNGEE. CDR3 residues: CASSGFGGGRETQYF. CDR3 nucleotides: TGTGCCAGCAGCGGGTTCGGCGGGGGGAGAGAGACCCAGTACTTC.

This clone was seen a few times. The V gene is TRBV6-5, the J gene TRBJ1-2; no definite D call. Germline V gene data show CDR1 as MNHEY and CDR2 as SVGAGI. The CDR3 is 15 amino acids. Trimming took 5 bases from V and 3 from J, leaving 16 bases between them. The CDR3 is CASSSLGRNDYGYTF. CDR3 DNA sequence: TGTGCCAGCAGTAGCCTCGGACGCAATGACTATGGCTACACCTTC.